The 19 T cell receptor beta chains presented below share a single source sample, sequenced in a study of cytomegalovirus exposure and HLA in healthy donors. Primers: 60 Vbeta forward and 13 Jbeta reverse. Method: immunoSEQ multiplex PCR; TCRdb's copy keeps in-frame clones and lacks some. The sample has 180,000 or so clones; over 65% are singletons. The source material was PBMCs. The receptors were gathered from a man between 18 and 29 years old in good health and CMV-seronegative.

The chain recombines TRBV15 with TRBJ1-1, with a possible D match to TRBD1 (5 bases). V lost 5 bases and J 2 bases, leaving 9 bases between the germline ends. Germline values: CDR1 LNHNV, CDR2 YYDKDF (reference sequence). This CDR3 is 13 amino acids long. CDR3 sequence (DNA): TGTGCCACCAGCCAGGGCTTAAACACTGAAGCTTTCTTT. It encodes CATSQGLNTEAFF.

This clone was counted a few times. This rearrangement joins TRBV5-1 to TRBJ2-1, with TRBD1 matching over 10 bases. From germline, CDR1 is SGHRS and CDR2 YFSETQ. Germline trimming cut 4 bases from V and 7 bases from J; bases unmatched to any gene: 11. This CDR3 has 16 residues. Here the CDR3 DNA reads TGCGCCAGCAGCGAGGACGACAGGGGGCATCGAAATGAGCAGTTCTTC. Protein product: CASSEDDRGHRNEQFF.

A few counts support this clone. Other nucleotide sequences in the sample specify the same CDR3. The chain couples TRBV19 to TRBJ2-7; 7 bases agree with TRBD1. Germline V gene sequence: CDR1 LNHDA, CDR2 SQIVND (reference sequence). This CDR3 has 14 amino acids. Trimming took 6 bases from V and 0 from J; bases not matched to a gene: 5. In DNA, the CDR3 is TGTGCCAGTAGCCCCGGGACAGCCTCCTACGAGCAGTACTTC. The encoded protein is CASSPGTASYEQYF.

The chain carries TRBV12-5 and TRBJ2-3; 12 bases align to TRBD2. With V trimmed by 5 bases and J by 0 bases, 3 bases remained unmatched. This CDR3 is 16 amino acids long. The germline V gene has CDR1 LGHNT and CDR2 FRNRAP. DNA of the CDR3: TGTGCTAGTGGTGGACTAGCGGGGAAGAGCACAGATACGCAGTATTTT. It specifies CASGGLAGKSTDTQYF.

On this clone itself: Sequence at one end of the junction differs from germline and may be a read error. V usage is TRBV6-5 and J usage is TRBJ1-1, with a possible D match to TRBD1 (6 bases). Germline assignment: CDR1 MNHEY and CDR2 SVGAGI. CDR3 size: 16 residues. CDR3 nucleotides: TGTGCCAGCAGTTCGACAGGTAGAAGTTTGAAGACTGAAGCTTTCTTT. This encodes CASSSTGRSLKTEAFF.

V and J are TRBV7-2 and TRBJ1-2, with a weak D call TRBD1 (6 bases). Between the trimmed V and J ends, which lost 5 bases and 7 bases, there was a span of 14 bases. This CDR3 has 13 residues. The V gene's germline CDR1 is SGHTA and CDR2 FQGNSA. The DNA for the CDR3 is TGTGCCAGCAGCGCAGGGGAGGGCTTTGGCTACACCTTC. Translating gives CASSAGEGFGYTF.

The chain is built from TRBV5-6 and TRBJ1-5, with a tentative D call TRBD1 (5 bases). Looked up from germline, CDR1 is SGHDT and CDR2 is YYEEEE. The V end lost 1 base, the J end lost 4 bases, and 12 bases lay between the germline ends. The CDR3 consists of 15 residues. CDR3 DNA: TGTGCCAGCAGCTTGCGCGGGGCTAAAAATCAGCCCCAGCATTTT. Its protein product is CASSLRGAKNQPQHF.

The genes are TRBV11-2 and TRBJ2-5, with unresolved D. Trimming pared 4 bases from V and 5 bases from J, leaving 14 bases between. From germline, CDR1 is SGHAT and CDR2 FQNNGV. CDR3 length: 14 residues. The CDR3 region is CASSYHGQGETQYF. CDR3 coding DNA: TGTGCCAGCAGCTACCATGGGCAAGGCGAGACCCAGTACTTC. Together with reference TRBV11-2 and TRBJ2-5, the CDR3 gives the full variable domain: EAGVAQSPRYKIIEKRQSVAFWCNPISGHATLYWYQQILGQGPKLLIQFQNNGVVDDSQLPKDRFSAERLKGVDSTLKIQPAKLEDSAVYLCASSYHGQGETQYFGPGTRLLVL.

The V call is TRBV19, the J call TRBJ2-1, with D maybe TRBD1 (6 bases). The germline V gene encodes CDR1 LNHDA and CDR2 SQIVND (reference sequence). The CDR3 spans 14 residues. Trimming left V 4 bases short and J 0 bases short, with 7 bases between. CDR3 loop: CASSRGGSYNEQFF. CDR3 nucleotide sequence: TGTGCCAGTAGTAGAGGGGGCTCCTACAATGAGCAGTTCTTC.

This clone was recorded once. The chain carries TRBV27 and TRBJ1-2; no clear D. The CDR3 loop spans 14 amino acids. Trimming stripped 3 bases from V and 0 bases from J, with 8 bases between. CDR1 MNHEY and CDR2 SMNVEV come from the germline V gene (reference sequence). CDR3 nucleotide sequence: TGTGCCAGCAGTTTTAGGAGCGCTAACTATGGCTACACCTTC. Translation gives CASSFRSANYGYTF.

This chain uses TRBV30 with TRBJ1-5; possible D gene TRBD1, 5 bases. V gave up 4 bases and J gave up 3 bases, with 16 bases separating them. CDR3 size: 15 residues. Germline V gene sequence: CDR1 GTSNPN, CDR2 SVGIG (reference sequence). The CDR3 DNA reads as TGTGCCTGGACCCCACTGGGGCCAGACAATCAGCCCCAGCATTTT. It encodes CAWTPLGPDNQPQHF.

The genes are TRBV7-6 and TRBJ2-3, with 7 bases aligning to TRBD1. V trimming: 4 bases; J trimming: 9 bases; junction bases outside the gene matches: 4. Germline lookup yields CDR1 SGHVS and CDR2 FNYEAQ. The CDR3 runs 12 residues. The CDR3 region has the DNA TGTGCCAGCAGCTACACAGGGGCGACGCAGTATTTT. It encodes CASSYTGATQYF.

The CDR3 DNA follows: TGTGCCAGCAGCTTTACAAACCAGCCCCAGCATTTT. Residues: CASSFTNQPQHF. The chain uses TRBV5-8 and TRBJ1-5, with D uncertain. CDR3 length: 12 residues. The V end was cut by 2 bases, the J end by 7 bases, with 7 bases between. Germline CDR1 SGHTS, CDR2 YDEGEE.

The genes are TRBV7-8 and TRBJ2-1; 9 bases are a match to TRBD2. J gave up 5 bases and V 1 base, and 9 bases lay outside the gene matches. The V gene's germline CDR1 is SGHVS and CDR2 FQNEAQ. The CDR3 is 17 amino acids. The DNA for the CDR3 is TGTGCCAGCAGCTTAGGGGCTAGCGGGATCTTCCACAATGAGCAGTTCTTC. This translates into CASSLGASGIFHNEQFF. Drawing the rest from reference TRBV7-8 and TRBJ2-1, the complete variable domain is GAGVSQSPRYKVAKRGQDVALRCDPISGHVSLFWYQQALGQGPEFLTYFQNEAQLDKSGLPSDRFFAERPEGSVSTLKIQRTQQEDSAVYLCASSLGASGIFHNEQFFGPGTRLTVL.

The chain recombines TRBV11-2 with TRBJ2-7; D perhaps matches TRBD1 (5 bases). The CDR3 has 14 amino acids. The germline V and J ends were trimmed by 7 bases and 2 bases, with 15 bases remaining between them. From germline, CDR1 is SGHAT and CDR2 FQNNGV. DNA for the CDR3: TGTGCCAGCACCAAAGAAGGGGATACCTACGAGCAGTACTTC. Protein sequence: CASTKEGDTYEQYF.

The chain links TRBV2 to TRBJ2-3, with D possibly being TRBD2 (5 bases). CDR1 and CDR2 (germline): SNHLY, FYNNEI. This CDR3 is 14 amino acids long. The germline V and J ends were trimmed by 6 bases and 4 bases, with 14 bases remaining between them. As DNA, the CDR3 is TGTGCCAGCAGACGGGAATCAGGCTCAGATACGCAGTATTTT. It translates to CASRRESGSDTQYF.

The table lists this clone with a count of one. This chain joins TRBV7-9 and TRBJ1-1; D uncertain. Looked up from germline, CDR1 is SEHNR and CDR2 is FQNEAQ (reference sequence). The V end was cut by 1 base, the J end by 0 bases, with 9 bases between. The CDR3 consists of 15 residues. The CDR3 loop is CASSLDWHMNTEAFF. The CDR3 DNA reads TGTGCCAGCAGCTTAGATTGGCACATGAACACTGAAGCTTTCTTT.

The chain couples TRBV5-4 to TRBJ1-2, with D possibly being TRBD1 (6 bases). CDR1 and CDR2 (germline): SGHNT, YYREEE (reference sequence). The CDR3 loop spans 13 amino acids. The V gene lost 4 bases and the J gene lost 3 bases, with 10 bases spanning the gap. CDR3 coding DNA: TGTGCCAGCAGCCCGGACAGCTACTATGGCTACACCTTC. It encodes CASSPDSYYGYTF.

DNA of the CDR3: TGTGCCAGCAGCCCAGGCACGCCTGGAAACACCATATATTTT. Protein: CASSPGTPGNTIYF. This rearrangement joins TRBV7-2 to TRBJ1-3; D is ambiguous. The CDR3 is 14 residues long. V was cut by 5 bases and J by 2 bases, with 10 bases left in between. CDR1 and CDR2 from the germline V gene are SGHTA and FQGNSA.